This T cell receptor beta chain stems from a study of early T cells in non-severe SARS-CoV-2 infection. Study results and limitations: VDJdb matching skewed toward anti-spike CD8 responses, missing private and CD4 specificities.

The CDR3 spans 13 residues. Germline V gene sequence: CDR1 DFQATT, CDR2 SNEGSKA (reference sequence). The junction had 7 bases not matched to a gene; V was cut back by 2 bases and J by 6 bases. TCRdb ran MiXCR on the 5' RACE reads and lists one entry per CDR3 protein. The data show about 110,000 distinct CDR3 sequences, around 10% seen once. This clonotype appeared a few times. Its antigen is unidentified. The TCR sequence derives from an adult who was a healthcare worker with PCR-confirmed SARS-CoV-2 infection or an uninfected control (not recorded which). The chain recombines TRBV20-1 with TRBJ2-7, with TRBD2 identical over 7 bases. The sample comprised whole blood. CDR3 residues: CSARLEGGLEQYF. CDR3 DNA sequence: TGCAGTGCTAGATTGGAGGGAGGGCTCGAGCAGTACTTC.